This T cell receptor beta chain was sequenced in a study of breast tumors, draining lymph nodes, adjacent tissues. Whole-study results and caveats: Compared with lymph nodes, tumors were less diverse; compared with nontumor tissue, more. Luminal-like breast cancer showed significantly higher tumor–nontumor repertoire similarity than basal-like. Data only fit, rather than demonstrated, lymph node origin of most tumor T cells.

TCRdb reprocessed the multiplex PCR reads via MiXCR and lists one record per CDR3 protein. The data show approximately 7,100 distinct CDR3 sequences, around 70% seen once. This CDR3 is 17 amino acids long. Germline V gene lookup returns CDR1 DFQATT and CDR2 SNEGSKA (reference sequence). The V and J ends lost 1 base and 7 bases respectively, with 20 bases between them. By its share, this clonotype is medium-sized. What it recognizes is unknown. The chain recombines TRBV20-1 with TRBJ1-6; D is ambiguous. The source is a female donor with breast cancer. Some clones in this sample may be carry-over from other donors' samples. Specimen: tumor-adjacent breast tissue. The CDR3 is CSARAGVVGPENSPLHF. CDR3 nucleotide sequence: TGCAGTGCTAGAGCAGGTGTCGTCGGGCCCGAGAATTCACCCCTCCACTTT.